These 21 T cell receptor beta chains share one sample of origin, sequenced in a study of tissue T cells after allogeneic stem cell transplantation. Sequencing was performed with immunoSEQ multiplex PCR; in TCRdb, only in-frame clones are kept and a portion is missing. The sample yields thousands of clones, over 55% seen once. Sequenced material: tissue from the jejunum, taken at autopsy. The receptors come from a male donor aged 60 or over with lung cancer.

The CDR3 bases are TGTGCCAGCGGGACAGGGTCCTACGAGCAGTACTTC. Protein sequence: CASGTGSYEQYF. The chain couples TRBV28 to TRBJ2-7; TRBD1 agrees at 9 bases. J gave up 1 base and V 8 bases, and 0 bases lay outside the gene matches. Germline CDR1 and CDR2: MDHEN and SYDVKM. The CDR3 runs to 12 residues.

V usage is TRBV6-5 and J usage is TRBJ2-7; D might be TRBD2 (6 bases). CDR1 and CDR2 (germline): MNHEY, SVGAGI. V lost 5 bases to trimming and J lost 7 bases, with 9 bases between them. The CDR3 runs to 11 residues. CDR3 sequence (DNA): TGTGCCAGCAGTCCTGGGGGGGAGCAGTACTTC. Its protein product is CASSPGGEQYF.

The chain combines TRBV19 with TRBJ2-1, with 9 nucleotides matching TRBD2. Germline CDR1 LNHDA, CDR2 SQIVND (reference sequence). The CDR3 is 16 residues long. V dropped 6 bases and J dropped 3; count of bases not matched to a gene: 9. The CDR3 is CASRVLRGGLYNEQFF. In nucleotides, the CDR3 is TGTGCCAGTAGAGTTTTGCGGGGGGGCCTCTACAATGAGCAGTTCTTC.

This chain connects TRBV6-1 to TRBJ1-6; D not resolved. Germline V gives CDR1 MNHNS, CDR2 SASEGT. This CDR3 is built from 14 residues. V was trimmed by 2 bases and J by 7 bases, leaving 9 bases between them. In DNA, the CDR3 is TGTGCCAGCAGTGAAACGGCAGCGAATTCACCCCTCCACTTT. It encodes CASSETAANSPLHF.

V usage is TRBV5-8 and J usage is TRBJ2-7; TRBD1 might be the D (5 bases). CDR3 length equals 13 residues. Germline V gene data show CDR1 as SGHTS and CDR2 as YDEGEE. V lost 2 bases to trimming and J lost 4 bases, with 10 bases between them. The CDR3 coding sequence is TGTGCCAGCAGCTTAGGACATCCATACGAGCAGTACTTC. Translated: CASSLGHPYEQYF.

This clone has just a few counts. This chain joins TRBV28 and TRBJ1-2; unclear D gene. Trimming took 6 bases from V and 0 from J, leaving 11 bases between them. The CDR3 covers 14 residues. From germline, CDR1 is MDHEN and CDR2 SYDVKM. The CDR3 bases are TGTGCCAGCAGCCCAAGACCCACTAACTATGGCTACACCTTC. This encodes CASSPRPTNYGYTF.

The chain recombines TRBV12-3 or TRBV12-4 with TRBJ2-2, with TRBD2 as a possible D gene (5 bases). Trimming cost V 3 bases and J 6 bases, with 8 bases left between them. The CDR3 totals 13 residues. CDR3 sequence reads: CASSFSGAGELFF. DNA for the CDR3: TGTGCCAGCAGTTTTTCCGGGGCCGGGGAGCTGTTTTTT.

The chain couples TRBV6-5 to TRBJ1-2, with D unresolved. V was cut by 5 bases and J by 7 bases, with 14 bases left in between. CDR3 length: 13 residues. The germline gives CDR1 MNHEY, CDR2 SVGAGI. As DNA, the CDR3 is TGTGCCAGCAGTCCCCATGAGGCTAGTGGCTACACCTTC. Encoded protein: CASSPHEASGYTF.

This clone occurred once. For the CDR3, the DNA is TGCGCCAGCAGCCTCGGGACAAACTTCTACGAGCAGTACTTC. Residues: CASSLGTNFYEQYF. The gene calls are TRBV5-1 and TRBJ2-7, with a possible D match to TRBD1 (6 bases). The CDR3 totals 14 residues. The ends were cut back, 4 bases at V and 3 bases at J, with 14 bases in the middle. Germline CDR1 reads SGHRS; CDR2 reads YFSETQ.

The genes are TRBV3-1 (or the pseudogene TRBV3-2) and TRBJ2-3; 14 nucleotides agree with TRBD2. Germline V CDR1 and CDR2: LGHDT, YNNKEL (reference sequence). The CDR3 runs to 17 residues. V gave up 3 bases and J gave up 1 base; unmatched junction bases: 3. The CDR3 protein is CASSHRTSGGRTDTQYF. CDR3 nucleotide sequence: TGTGCCAGCAGCCACAGGACTAGCGGGGGGCGCACAGATACGCAGTATTTT.

This clone was seen just once. The chain has TRBV5-1 and TRBJ2-2; possibly TRBD2 for D (5 bases). The V end was cut by 0 bases, the J end by 2 bases, with 11 bases between. This CDR3 comprises 16 residues. Looked up from germline, CDR1 is SGHRS and CDR2 is YFSETQ. The CDR3 DNA reads as TGCGCCAGCAGCTTGGCCACCGGGGTCAACACCGGGGAGCTGTTTTTT. This encodes CASSLATGVNTGELFF. Supplemented by reference TRBV5-1 and TRBJ2-2, the full variable domain reads KAGVTQTPRYLIKTRGQQVTLSCSPISGHRSVSWYQQTPGQGLQFLFEYFSETQRNKGNFPGRFSGRQFSNSRSEMNVSTLELGDSALYLCASSLATGVNTGELFFGEGSRLTVL.

This chain joins TRBV10-3 and TRBJ2-7, with a tentative D call TRBD2 (5 bases). This CDR3 has 11 residues. Germline loops: CDR1 ENHRY, CDR2 SYGVKD. V was clipped by 10 bases and J by 4 bases, with 11 bases between them. CDR3 loop: CASRTEYEQYF. The CDR3 DNA sequence: TGTGCCAGCAGGACTGAGTACGAGCAGTACTTC.

The V gene is TRBV3-1 (or the pseudogene TRBV3-2), the J gene TRBJ1-1, with D possibly matching TRBD1 (6 bases). Germline lookup yields CDR1 LGHDT and CDR2 YNNKEL (reference sequence). V was clipped by 6 bases and J by 5 bases, with 10 bases between them. This CDR3 has 12 residues. The CDR3 loop reads CASSKGVTEAFF. In DNA form, the CDR3 reads TGTGCCAGCAGTAAGGGGGTGACTGAAGCTTTCTTT.

This clone was recorded once. CDR3 nucleotide sequence: TGTGCCAGCAGCACCCACGGGGGGTTCGGCTATGGCTACACCTTC. Amino acids: CASSTHGGFGYGYTF. The chain employs TRBV7-2 and TRBJ1-2; D is perhaps TRBD1 (5 bases). V lost 5 bases and J 4 bases, leaving 17 bases between the germline ends. The CDR3 sequence is 15 residues long. Looked up from germline, CDR1 is SGHTA and CDR2 is FQGNSA. The whole variable domain, remainder taken from reference TRBV7-2 and TRBJ1-2, is GAGVSQSPSNKVTEKGKDVELRCDPISGHTALYWYRQSLGQGLEFLIYFQGNSAPDKSGLPSDRFSAERTGGSVSTLTIQRTQQEDSAVYLCASSTHGGFGYGYTFGSGTRLTVV.

This clone is hyperexpanded (1% or more). This chain joins TRBV19 and TRBJ1-5; maybe TRBD1 (5 bases). Deletions cut 4 bases from V and 1 base from J, with 17 bases between. The CDR3 consists of 17 residues. Germline V gives CDR1 LNHDA, CDR2 SQIVND (reference sequence). The CDR3: CASSKGTHPMSNQPQHF. DNA of the CDR3: TGTGCCAGTAGTAAGGGGACTCATCCGATGAGCAATCAGCCCCAGCATTTT.

This sequence joins TRBV7-6 and TRBJ2-7, with D perhaps matching TRBD2 (6 bases). V lost 4 bases and J lost 9, with 16 bases in between. The CDR3 loop spans 13 amino acids. CDR1 is SGHVS and CDR2 is FNYEAQ in the germline V gene. The CDR3 DNA reads TGTGCCAGCAGCTCCGGGACTCCGGCGGGGCAGTACTTC. Its protein product is CASSSGTPAGQYF.

By share, this clone counts as medium-sized (0.01 to 0.1%). The chain joins TRBV9 to TRBJ2-1; TRBD2 agrees at 8 bases. The CDR3 has 15 residues. The junction had 4 bases not matched to a gene; V was cut back by 3 bases and J by 2 bases. The germline CDR1 and CDR2 sequences are SGDLS and YYNGEE. The CDR3 protein is CASSEREKTYNEQFF. The CDR3 DNA follows: TGTGCCAGCAGCGAGCGGGAGAAGACCTACAATGAGCAGTTCTTC.

This clone was picked up one time. For the CDR3, the DNA is TGTGCCAGCAGCACCCCGACACGGGACTATCCGGGGGGGAATGAGCAGTTCTTC. Its translation is CASSTPTRDYPGGNEQFF. This chain uses TRBV9 with TRBJ2-1, with 8 positions matching TRBD2. CDR1 is SGDLS and CDR2 is YYNGEE in the germline V gene. With V trimmed by 4 bases and J by 7 bases, 19 bases remained unmatched. This CDR3 contains 18 residues.

V is TRBV19 and J is TRBJ1-6, with D maybe TRBD1 (5 bases). Germline V gene lookup returns CDR1 LNHDA and CDR2 SQIVND (reference sequence). This CDR3 spans 16 amino acids. V lost 5 bases and J 9 bases, leaving 20 bases between the germline ends. CDR3 in DNA: TGTGCCAGTAGTCCACGACCGACAGACTTCACTTCACCCCTCCACTTT. Amino acid sequence: CASSPRPTDFTSPLHF.

This clone was seen a handful of times. This chain connects TRBV4-3 to TRBJ1-1; D unclear. CDR1 and CDR2 (germline): LGHNA, YSLEER. There are 14 residues in the CDR3. V was cut by 3 bases and J by 1 base, with 9 bases left in between. CDR3 loop: CASSHEVKNTEAFF. In DNA, the CDR3 is TGCGCCAGCAGCCATGAGGTTAAGAACACTGAAGCTTTCTTT.

The rearrangement links TRBV7-2 to TRBJ1-6; perhaps TRBD1 as D (5 bases). CDR3 size: 13 residues. In germline, CDR1 is SGHTA, CDR2 FQGNSA. The V and J ends lost 4 bases and 16 bases respectively, with 17 bases between them. The CDR3 DNA sequence: TGTGCCAGCAGCTATTCCCCGGGGACGGCACTCCACTTT. Translated, it gives CASSYSPGTALHF.